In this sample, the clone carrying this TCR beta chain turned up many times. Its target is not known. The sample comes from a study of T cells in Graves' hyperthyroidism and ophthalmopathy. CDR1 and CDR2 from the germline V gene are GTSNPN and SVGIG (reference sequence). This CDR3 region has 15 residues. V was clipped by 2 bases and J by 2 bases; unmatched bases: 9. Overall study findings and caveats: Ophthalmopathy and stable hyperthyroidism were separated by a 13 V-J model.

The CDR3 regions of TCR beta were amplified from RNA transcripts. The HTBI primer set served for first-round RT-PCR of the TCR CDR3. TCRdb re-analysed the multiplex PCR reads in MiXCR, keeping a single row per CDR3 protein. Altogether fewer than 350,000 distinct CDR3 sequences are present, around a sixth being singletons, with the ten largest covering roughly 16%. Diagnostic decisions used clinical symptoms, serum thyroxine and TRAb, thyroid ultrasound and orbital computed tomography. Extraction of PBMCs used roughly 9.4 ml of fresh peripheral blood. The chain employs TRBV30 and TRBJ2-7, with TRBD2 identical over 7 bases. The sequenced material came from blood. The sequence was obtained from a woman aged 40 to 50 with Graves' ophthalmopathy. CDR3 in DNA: TGTGCCTGGAGTTATCCGGGACTAACGACCTACGAGCAGTACTTC. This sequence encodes CAWSYPGLTTYEQYF.